This TCR beta chain emerged from a study of shared clonotypes between healthy human individuals. In the study overall: Each donor had three CD4 naive, three CD4 memory, two CD8 naive and one CD8 memory plate.

The study, taken as a whole, reports: In a few donors, about 5% of naive CD4 clonotypes appeared in common. Sorted-subset sequencing was shown by rarefaction to be incomplete despite large depth.

Points on this clone: Antigen unknown.

Germline assignment: CDR1 SGHTA and CDR2 FQGNSA. The CDR3 spans 16 residues. Libraries were prepared by immunoSEQ multiplex PCR; TCRdb keeps only in-frame clonotypes and omits some of them. The sample yields 2 million to 3 million clones, 90% to 95% seen once. Input material: naive CD4+ T cells from PBMCs. The subset was: CD45RA+ positively selected. The source of this sequence is a man between 18 and 29 years old in good health. Some clones in this sample may be carry-over from other donors' samples. The V and J genes are TRBV7-2 and TRBJ2-5; 8 bases line up with TRBD2. The J call may be mistaken, given a closer DNA end match to TRBJ2-7. DNA for the CDR3: TGTGCCAGCAGCTTATGGGCCGGCGGGGGGTCCTACGAGCAGTACTTC. As protein: CASSLWAGGGSYEQYF.